The 14 T cell receptor beta chains given below trace back to one sample, sequenced in a study of Ad26.COV2.S vaccination and SARS-CoV-2 variants. TCRdb's table, derived via immunoSEQ multiplex PCR, lists solely in-frame clones and lacks some. The table shows over 400,000 clones, with 90% occurring only once. Treatment defined: over 15 received Ad26.COV2.S at low or high dose, single or two shots; about 5 received placebo; per-sample allocation not given. It was on day 63 after the first vaccine or placebo injection that samples were taken. The sample consisted of peripheral blood, taken in a trial of Ad26.COV2.S vaccine versus placebo. The origin of the receptors is a person aged 18 to 65 who received the Ad26.COV2.S COVID-19 vaccine or a placebo.

This chain links TRBV4-2 with TRBJ1-4, with D unclear. Looked up from germline, CDR1 is LGHNA and CDR2 is YNFKEQ. Trimming removed 1 base from V and 2 bases from J, with 11 bases in between. The CDR3 runs to 16 residues. Here the CDR3 reads CASSQGVEWTNEKLFF. DNA for the CDR3: TGTGCCAGCAGCCAAGGGGTAGAGTGGACTAATGAAAAACTGTTTTTT.

V and J are TRBV9 and TRBJ2-5, with TRBD2 matching over 8 bases. The CDR3 spans 20 residues. V gave up 3 bases and J gave up 1 base; unmatched junction bases: 20. Germline loops: CDR1 SGDLS, CDR2 YYNGEE. As DNA, the CDR3 is TGTGCCAGCAGCGGGGGTGGGGCAAGACGAACCAGCGGGGGCCAAGAGACCCAGTACTTC. Protein: CASSGGGARRTSGGQETQYF.

In nucleotides, the CDR3 is TGCGCCAGCAGCTTGGCGGGGACGGGAGGGCCCTATGAGCAGTTCTTC. It codes for CASSLAGTGGPYEQFF. The chain employs TRBV5-1 and TRBJ2-1; 8 bases align to TRBD2. CDR1 and CDR2 (germline): SGHRS, YFSETQ. The ends lost 0 bases at V and 8 bases at J; junction bases unmatched: 10. The CDR3 length is 16 residues.

The chain employs TRBV18 and TRBJ2-7; 8 nucleotides match TRBD1. The CDR3 consists of 14 residues. Trimming removed 4 bases from V and 3 bases from J; junction bases left unmatched: 5. Germline CDR1 KGHSH, CDR2 LQKENI. This CDR3 reads CASSRRQGRYEQYF. Here the CDR3 DNA reads TGTGCCAGCTCACGAAGACAGGGGCGCTACGAGCAGTACTTC.

Of note for this clone: This sample includes further DNA sequences coding for the same CDR3. The chain is built from TRBV18 and TRBJ2-5; D is uncertain. Trimming removed 2 bases from V and 5 bases from J, with 3 bases in between. Germline assignment: CDR1 KGHSH and CDR2 LQKENI. CDR3 length: 11 residues. CDR3 bases: TGTGCCAGCTCACCAAAGGAGACCCAGTACTTC. Its translation is CASSPKETQYF.

The genes are TRBV3-1 (or the pseudogene TRBV3-2) and TRBJ1-5; 7 bases align to TRBD1. J gave up 0 bases and V 2 bases, and 4 bases lay outside the gene matches. Germline CDR1 and CDR2: LGHDT and YNNKEL (reference sequence). This CDR3 contains 16 residues. The CDR3 bases are TGTGCCAGCAGCCAACGCGACAGGGTTAGCAATCAGCCCCAGCATTTT. Its protein is CASSQRDRVSNQPQHF.

The chain has TRBV14 and TRBJ2-7; TRBD2 is a possible D gene (6 bases). This CDR3 comprises 15 residues. With 2 bases removed from V and 0 bases from J, the gap between germline ends came to 11 bases. CDR1 and CDR2 from the germline V gene are SGHDN and FVKESK. CDR3 nucleotide sequence: TGTGCCAGCAGCCAACAATGGACTAACTCCTACGAGCAGTACTTC. Translated, it gives CASSQQWTNSYEQYF. Full variable domain (missing parts from reference TRBV14 and TRBJ2-7): EAGVTQFPSHSVIEKGQTVTLRCDPISGHDNLYWYRRVMGKEIKFLLHFVKESKQDESGMPNNRFLAERTGGTYSTLKVQPAELEDSGVYFCASSQQWTNSYEQYFGPGTRLTVT.

On this clone: Other DNA sequences in this sample translate to the same CDR3. The CDR3 region has the DNA TGCGCCAGCAGCTCTGGAAACACCATATATTTT. Translation gives CASSSGNTIYF. The chain has TRBV5-1 and TRBJ1-3; D ambiguous. Trimming left V 3 bases short and J 2 bases short, with 0 bases between. CDR3 size: 11 residues. Germline lookup yields CDR1 SGHRS and CDR2 YFSETQ.

Comment on this clone: This CDR3 is also generated by other DNA sequences in the sample. V and J are TRBV27 and TRBJ2-7; no clear D gene. CDR1 and CDR2 from the germline V gene are MNHEY and SMNVEV (reference sequence). The CDR3 consists of 13 residues. V gave up 5 bases and J gave up 0 bases, with 8 bases separating them. The CDR3, as DNA: TGTGCCAGCAGTCTCACTGGCTCCTACGAGCAGTACTTC. This translates into CASSLTGSYEQYF.

The chain is built from TRBV27 and TRBJ2-1; TRBD2 matches 7 bases. Trimming cost V 4 bases and J 0 bases; bases outside gene matches: 6. The CDR3 loop spans 16 amino acids. CDR1 MNHEY and CDR2 SMNVEV come from the germline V gene (reference sequence). The CDR3 protein is CASSSLAASSYNEQFF. The CDR3 DNA sequence: TGTGCCAGCAGTTCGCTAGCGGCGAGCTCCTACAATGAGCAGTTCTTC.

The rearrangement joins TRBV6-5 to TRBJ1-1; 7 bases are shared with TRBD1. The CDR3 is 13 amino acids. Germline V CDR1 and CDR2: MNHEY, SVGAGI. Trimming at V came to 6 bases and at J to 8 bases, leaving 9 bases not matched to a gene. CDR3 loop: CASSTDRAMEAFF. CDR3 sequence (DNA): TGTGCCAGCAGCACCGACAGGGCTATGGAAGCTTTCTTT.

This chain joins TRBV3-1 (or the pseudogene TRBV3-2) and TRBJ2-7, with 8 nucleotides matching TRBD1. Germline V gene lookup returns CDR1 LGHDT and CDR2 YNNKEL (reference sequence). The CDR3 runs 15 residues. The junction had 13 bases not matched to a gene; V was cut back by 9 bases and J by 3 bases. CDR3 sequence (DNA): TGTGCCAGTCAGAGCAGGGGGCGCGACGTCTACGAGCAGTACTTC. Protein product: CASQSRGRDVYEQYF.

The J gene is TRBJ2-7, the V gene TRBV10-3; no clear D. Trimming stripped 2 bases from V and 0 bases from J, with 8 bases between. This CDR3 has 14 amino acids. Germline-derived CDR1 and CDR2 are ENHRY and SYGVKD. DNA for the CDR3: TGTGCCATCAGTGAGCAGGCCTACTCCTACGAGCAGTACTTC. The encoded protein is CAISEQAYSYEQYF.

The chain employs TRBV3-1 (or the pseudogene TRBV3-2) and TRBJ1-1, with 7 bases fitting TRBD1. The CDR3 spans 14 residues. Germline CDR1 LGHDT, CDR2 YNNKEL (reference sequence). J lost 11 bases, V lost 1 base, and 10 bases had no gene match. Here the CDR3 reads CASSQGETGPRAFF. The CDR3 coding sequence is TGTGCCAGCAGCCAAGGGGAGACAGGGCCCAGGGCTTTCTTT.